A single sample gave rise to the 16 T cell receptor beta chains below, sequenced in a study of tumor-infiltrating lymphocytes in primary liver carcinoma. It was unsorted whole blood that yielded blood RNA, and germline DNA was also extracted. TCR beta cDNA was reverse-transcribed from about 500 ng of total RNA. The reaction used a constant-region primer and ProtoScript II reverse transcriptase. Sequencing libraries for TCR beta derived from three nested multiplex PCR rounds that used slightly modified ARM-PCR. The first two PCR rounds used TRBV1-TRBV30 primers with a Cbeta primer, nine to ten cycles each. Via MiXCR, TCRdb re-called the multiplex PCR reads, giving one row per CDR3 protein. The sample lists fewer than 250,000 distinct CDR3 sequences, roughly 61% seen once, with 7% to 8.5% in the top ten. The source material was peripheral blood. These receptors all come from a woman aged 55-69 years with primary liver carcinoma and hepatitis B virus infection.

The rearrangement uses TRBV24-1 and TRBJ2-2; 11 bases fit TRBD1. The CDR3 is 18 residues long. Germline V gives CDR1 KGHDR, CDR2 SFDVKD. With 3 bases clipped from V and 3 bases from J, the junction kept 8 bases outside the gene matches. CDR3 amino acids: CATSDPLGDRGDTGELFF. The CDR3 DNA is TGTGCCACCAGTGATCCGCTCGGGGACAGGGGGGACACCGGGGAGCTGTTTTTT.

Concerning this clonotype: Just one base apart from a much larger clone, this may be a read error. The rearrangement links TRBV6-6 to TRBJ2-3; 7 nucleotides agree with TRBD2. This CDR3 contains 16 residues. The germline gives CDR1 MNHNY, CDR2 SVGAGI (reference sequence). The CDR3 nucleotides are TGTGCCAACAGTTATCTGGGCGGGAGAAGTTCAGATACGCAGTATTTT. Translating it yields CANSYLGGRSSDTQYF.

About this clonotype itself: The CDR3 carries no conserved terminal phenylalanine or tryptophan, so it likely arises from a read error. The rearrangement links TRBV11-2 to TRBJ2-3; D is ambiguous. CDR1 is SGHAT, CDR2 FQNNGV, per germline. The CDR3 spans 14 residues. The CDR3 here is CASSSGLSIDTQYL. For the CDR3, the DNA is TGTGCCAGCAGCTCCGGGCTTAGCATAGATACGCAGTATTTA.

Comments on this clonotype: At one of its ends the junction is not consistent with the germline gene, which may arise from a read error. This sequence joins TRBV7-9 and TRBJ2-1; no firm D call. The CDR3 is 13 amino acids. In germline, CDR1 is SEHNR, CDR2 FQNEAQ (reference sequence). The DNA of the CDR3 is TGTGCCAGCAGCTTTTCCTCCTACAATGAGCAGCTCTTC. It is translated as CASSFSSYNEQLF.

Points on this clonotype: A read error may account for a junction end that differs from germline. The V gene is TRBV11-2, the J gene TRBJ2-3; D gene unclear. Germline V gene lookup returns CDR1 SGHAT and CDR2 FQNNGV. The CDR3 has 14 amino acids. CDR3 residues: CASSLVMGTDTQFF. CDR3 coding DNA: TGTGCCAGCAGCTTAGTAATGGGCACAGATACGCAGTTTTTT.

A remark on this clonotype: An end of the junction differs from the germline gene, which may be a read error. The chain joins TRBV7-2 to TRBJ1-1, with 9 bases identical to TRBD1. This CDR3 comprises 16 residues. Germline V CDR1 and CDR2: SGHTA, FQGNSA. The CDR3 sequence is CARSLGTGMGNTEAFF. The CDR3 DNA reads as TGTGCCAGAAGCTTAGGGACAGGGATGGGTAACACTGAAGCTTTCTTT. The whole variable domain, remainder taken from reference TRBV7-2 and TRBJ1-1, is GAGVSQSPSNKVTEKGKDVELRCDPISGHTALYWYRQSLGQGLEFLIYFQGNSAPDKSGLPSDRFSAERTGGSVSTLTIQRTQQEDSAVYLCARSLGTGMGNTEAFFGQGTRLTVV.

Regarding this clonotype: It may be a read error: a sequence one base away is much more abundant. The chain is built from TRBV29-1 and TRBJ2-1, with D uncertain. This CDR3 spans 10 amino acids. The V gene's germline CDR1 is SQVTM and CDR2 ANQGSEA. With 5 bases removed from V and 7 bases from J, the gap between germline ends came to 6 bases. The chain's CDR3 is CSVSKNEQFF. The CDR3 DNA reads TGCAGCGTTTCAAAGAATGAGCAGTTCTTC.

This clonotype has a count of ten or more. The rearrangement links TRBV5-1 to TRBJ1-1; D gene uncertain. Per the germline V gene, CDR1 is SGHRS and CDR2 is YFSETQ. V was clipped by 2 bases and J by 6 bases, with 11 bases between them. The CDR3 is 13 amino acids. CDR3 nucleotide sequence: TGCGCCAGCAGCTTCAACTCAGGAGCTGAAGCTTTCTTT. Translating gives CASSFNSGAEAFF.

This clonotype occurred once. Here the CDR3 omits its conserved ending phenylalanine or tryptophan, so a read error is the likely source. The rearrangement joins TRBV5-8 to TRBJ1-2; perhaps TRBD1 as D (5 bases). Germline V lookup: CDR1 SGHTS, CDR2 YDEGEE. Trimming shortened V by 1 base and J by 8 bases, and 12 bases separated the two germline ends. The CDR3 has 13 amino acids. The CDR3 region is CASSLSQGGGYTI. CDR3 coding DNA: TGTGCCAGCAGCTTGAGCCAGGGCGGCGGCTACACCATC.

This clonotype was seen ten or more times. This chain uses TRBV5-5 with TRBJ1-1; D is unclear. V was cut by 5 bases and J by 2 bases, with 10 bases left in between. The germline V gene encodes CDR1 SGHKS and CDR2 YYEKEE (reference sequence). This CDR3 spans 13 amino acids. The CDR3 protein is CASRTPANTEAFF. The CDR3 DNA reads TGTGCCAGCAGAACTCCCGCCAACACTGAAGCTTTCTTT.

Worth noting for this clonotype: One junction end does not reproduce the germline sequence, and a read error may be involved. The genes are TRBV5-4 and TRBJ2-3; D remains ambiguous. CDR3 length: 12 amino acids. Germline V gives CDR1 SGHNT, CDR2 YYREEE (reference sequence). The CDR3 nucleotides read TGTGCCAGCAGCACGTCCGGAGATAAGCAGTATTTT. Translating it yields CASSTSGDKQYF.

This clonotype was recorded only once. The rearrangement links TRBV29-1 to TRBJ1-2; D remains unclear. The ends were cut back, 6 bases at V and 7 bases at J, with 9 bases in the middle. The CDR3 sequence is 10 residues long. Germline V lookup: CDR1 SQVTM, CDR2 ANQGSEA. This CDR3 reads CSVSDFGYTF. The CDR3 nucleotides read TGCAGCGTCTCCGACTTTGGCTACACCTTC.

For this clonotype: Just one base apart from a much larger clone, this may be a read error. The gene calls are TRBV1 and TRBJ2-2; the table gives TRBD2 as D, unverified against the DNA. TRBV1 is termed a pseudogene. The CDR3 length is 17 residues. The CDR3 DNA reads TGCACCAGCAGCCAAGATGCCCTAGACCATTCCACCGGGGAGCTGTTTTTT. It codes for CTSSQDALDHSTGELFF.

Only a few counts were recorded for this clonotype. This may come from a read error, since a much larger clone is one base off. The chain employs TRBV29-1 and TRBJ2-5; 10 bases align to TRBD2. Germline CDR1 reads SQVTM; CDR2 reads ANQGSEA. This CDR3 has 15 residues. DNA of the CDR3: TGCAGCGTTGTGGGAAGCGGGAGGGCGCAAGAGATCCAGTACTTC. Protein product: CSVVGSGRAQEIQYF.

In its sample, this clonotype was seen once. The rearrangement links TRBV6-1 to TRBJ1-3; 9 positions match TRBD1. CDR1 MNHNS and CDR2 SASEGT come from the germline V gene. V was pared by 11 bases and J by 4 bases, with 15 bases of the junction left unmatched. This CDR3 contains 16 residues. The CDR3 DNA sequence: TGTGCCTGCTGTGAGAGGGACAGGGTGCGGGGAAACACCATATATTTT. It codes for CACCERDRVRGNTIYF.

This clonotype was counted at least ten times. The chain recombines TRBV7-9 with TRBJ1-1; D is possibly TRBD1 (6 bases). V was shortened by 5 bases and J by 2 bases, with 15 bases between the two germline ends. Germline V gene data show CDR1 as SEHNR and CDR2 as FQNEAQ (reference sequence). The CDR3 extends over 15 amino acids. DNA of the CDR3: TGTGCCAGCAGCCCCCCGACAGGCTCTAACACTGAAGCTTTCTTT. Protein product: CASSPPTGSNTEAFF.